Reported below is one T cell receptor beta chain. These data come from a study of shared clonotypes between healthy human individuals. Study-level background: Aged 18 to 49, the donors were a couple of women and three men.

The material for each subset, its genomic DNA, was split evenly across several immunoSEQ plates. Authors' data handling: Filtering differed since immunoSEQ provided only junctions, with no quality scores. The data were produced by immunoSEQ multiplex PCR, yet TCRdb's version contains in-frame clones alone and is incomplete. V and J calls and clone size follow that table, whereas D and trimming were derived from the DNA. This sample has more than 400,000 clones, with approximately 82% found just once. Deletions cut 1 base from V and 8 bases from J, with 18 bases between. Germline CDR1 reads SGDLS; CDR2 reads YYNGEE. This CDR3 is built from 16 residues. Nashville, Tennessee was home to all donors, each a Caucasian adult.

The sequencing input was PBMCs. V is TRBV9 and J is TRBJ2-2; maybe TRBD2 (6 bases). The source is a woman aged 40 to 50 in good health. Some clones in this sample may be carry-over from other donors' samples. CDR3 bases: TGTGCCAGCAGCGTATCCCCTAGATTGGAGGGGGGGGAGCTGTTTTTT. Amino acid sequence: CASSVSPRLEGGELFF.